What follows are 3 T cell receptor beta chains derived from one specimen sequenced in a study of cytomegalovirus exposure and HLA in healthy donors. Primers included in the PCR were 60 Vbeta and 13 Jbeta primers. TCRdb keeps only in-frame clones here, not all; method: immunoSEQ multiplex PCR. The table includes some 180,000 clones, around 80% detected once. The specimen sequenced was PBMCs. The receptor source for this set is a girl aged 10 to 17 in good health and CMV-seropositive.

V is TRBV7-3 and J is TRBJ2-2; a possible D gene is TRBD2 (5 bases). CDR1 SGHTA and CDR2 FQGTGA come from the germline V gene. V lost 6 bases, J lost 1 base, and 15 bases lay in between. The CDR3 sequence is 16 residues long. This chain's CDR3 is CASSRLRRENTGELFF. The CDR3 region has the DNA TGTGCCAGCAGTAGATTGAGACGGGAGAACACCGGGGAGCTGTTTTTT.

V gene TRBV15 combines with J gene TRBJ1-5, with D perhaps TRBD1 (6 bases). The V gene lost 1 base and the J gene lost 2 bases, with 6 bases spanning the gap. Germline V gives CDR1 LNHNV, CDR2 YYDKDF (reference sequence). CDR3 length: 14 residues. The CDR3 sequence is CATSRGQGNQPQHF. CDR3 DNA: TGTGCCACCAGCAGAGGACAGGGCAATCAGCCCCAGCATTTT.

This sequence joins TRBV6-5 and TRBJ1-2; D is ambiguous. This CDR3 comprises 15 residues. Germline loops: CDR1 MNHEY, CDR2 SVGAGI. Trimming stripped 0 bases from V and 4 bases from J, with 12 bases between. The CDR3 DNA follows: TGTGCCAGCAGTTACTCGTACGGTGAGGGCTATGGCTACACCTTC. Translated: CASSYSYGEGYGYTF.